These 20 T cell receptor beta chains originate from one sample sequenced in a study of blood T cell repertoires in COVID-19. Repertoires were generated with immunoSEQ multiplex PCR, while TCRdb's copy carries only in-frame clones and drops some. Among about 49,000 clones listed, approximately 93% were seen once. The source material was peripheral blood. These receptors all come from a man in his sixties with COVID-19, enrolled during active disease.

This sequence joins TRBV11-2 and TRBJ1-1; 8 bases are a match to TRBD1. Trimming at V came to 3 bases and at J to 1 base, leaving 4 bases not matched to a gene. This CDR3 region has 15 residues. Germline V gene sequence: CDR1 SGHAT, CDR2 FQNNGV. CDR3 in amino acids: CASSFRTGWNTEAFF. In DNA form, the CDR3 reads TGTGCCAGCAGCTTTAGGACAGGGTGGAACACTGAAGCTTTCTTT.

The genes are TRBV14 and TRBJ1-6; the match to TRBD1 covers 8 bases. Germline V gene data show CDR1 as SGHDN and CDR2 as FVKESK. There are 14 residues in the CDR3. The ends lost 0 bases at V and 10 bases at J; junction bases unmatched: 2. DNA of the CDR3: TGTGCCAGCAGCCAAGACAGGGGGCTATCACCCCTCCACTTT. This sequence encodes CASSQDRGLSPLHF.

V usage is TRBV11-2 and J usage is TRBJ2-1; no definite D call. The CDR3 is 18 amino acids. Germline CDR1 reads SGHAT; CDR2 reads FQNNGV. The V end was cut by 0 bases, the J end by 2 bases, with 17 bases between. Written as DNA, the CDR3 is TGTGCCAGCAGCTTAGAGGAGAACGCCCCCGGCGCCTACAATGAGCAGTTCTTC. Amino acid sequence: CASSLEENAPGAYNEQFF.

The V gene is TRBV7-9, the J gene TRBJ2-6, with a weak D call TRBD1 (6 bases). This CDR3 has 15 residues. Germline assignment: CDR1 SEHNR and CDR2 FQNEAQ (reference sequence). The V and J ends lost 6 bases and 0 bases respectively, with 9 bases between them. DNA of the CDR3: TGTGCCAGCAGTGGACAGTCCTCTGGGGCCAACGTCCTGACTTTC. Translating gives CASSGQSSGANVLTF. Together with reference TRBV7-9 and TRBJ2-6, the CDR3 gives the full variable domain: DTGVSQNPRHKITKRGQNVTFRCDPISEHNRLYWYRQTLGQGPEFLTYFQNEAQLEKSRLLSDRFSAERPKGSFSTLEIQRTEQGDSAMYLCASSGQSSGANVLTFGAGSRLTVL.

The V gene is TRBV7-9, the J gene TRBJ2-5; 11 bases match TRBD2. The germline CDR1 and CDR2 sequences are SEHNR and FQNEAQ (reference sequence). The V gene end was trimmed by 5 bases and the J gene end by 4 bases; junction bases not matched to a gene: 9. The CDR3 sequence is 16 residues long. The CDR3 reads CASSQGLADLSETQYF. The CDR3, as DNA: TGTGCCAGCAGCCAGGGACTAGCGGATCTCTCAGAGACCCAGTACTTC.

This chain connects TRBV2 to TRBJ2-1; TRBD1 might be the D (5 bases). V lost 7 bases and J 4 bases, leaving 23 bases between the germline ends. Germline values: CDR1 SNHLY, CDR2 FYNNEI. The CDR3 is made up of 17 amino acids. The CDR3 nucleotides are TGTGCCAGCACCCCTATTAGTTCCCTGGACAAATACAATGAGCAGTTCTTC. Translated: CASTPISSLDKYNEQFF.

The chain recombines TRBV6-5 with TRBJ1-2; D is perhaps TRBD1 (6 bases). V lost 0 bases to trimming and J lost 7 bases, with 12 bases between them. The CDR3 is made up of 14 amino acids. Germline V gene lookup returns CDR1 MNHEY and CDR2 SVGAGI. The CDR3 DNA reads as TGTGCCAGCAGTTACTCGGGGGGGGCAGGTGGCTACACCTTC. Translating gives CASSYSGGAGGYTF.

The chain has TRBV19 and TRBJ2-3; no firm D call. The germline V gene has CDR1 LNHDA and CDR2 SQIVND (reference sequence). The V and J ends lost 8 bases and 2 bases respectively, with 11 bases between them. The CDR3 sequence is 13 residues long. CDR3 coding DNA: TGTGCCAGTCGAGACTTCACCACAGATACGCAGTATTTT. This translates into CASRDFTTDTQYF.

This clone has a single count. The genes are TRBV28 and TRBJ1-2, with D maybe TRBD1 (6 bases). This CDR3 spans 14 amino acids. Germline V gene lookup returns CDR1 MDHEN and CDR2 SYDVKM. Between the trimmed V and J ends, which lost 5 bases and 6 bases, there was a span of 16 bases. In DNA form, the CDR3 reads TGTGCCAGCAGTCTTGGACAGAGAGGGAATGGCTACACCTTC. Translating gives CASSLGQRGNGYTF.

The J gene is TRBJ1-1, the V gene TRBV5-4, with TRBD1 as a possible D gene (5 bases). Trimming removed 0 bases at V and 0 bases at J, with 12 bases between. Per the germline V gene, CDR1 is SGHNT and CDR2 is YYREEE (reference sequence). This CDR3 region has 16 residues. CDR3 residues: CASSLGAGTLNTEAFF. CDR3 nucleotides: TGTGCCAGCAGCTTGGGTGCCGGGACTCTGAACACTGAAGCTTTCTTT.

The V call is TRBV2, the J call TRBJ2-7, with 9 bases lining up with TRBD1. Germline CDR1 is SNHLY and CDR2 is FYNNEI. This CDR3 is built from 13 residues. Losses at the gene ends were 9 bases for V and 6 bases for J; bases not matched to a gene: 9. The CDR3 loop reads CASSGQGRSEQYF. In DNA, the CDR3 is TGTGCCAGTTCCGGACAGGGGAGAAGCGAGCAGTACTTC.

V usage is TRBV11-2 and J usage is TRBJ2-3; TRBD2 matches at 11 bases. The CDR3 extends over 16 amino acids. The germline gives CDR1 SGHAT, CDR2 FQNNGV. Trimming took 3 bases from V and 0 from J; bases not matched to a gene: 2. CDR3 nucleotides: TGTGCCAGCAGCTTCCTAGCGGGGGGAAGCACAGATACGCAGTATTTT. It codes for CASSFLAGGSTDTQYF.

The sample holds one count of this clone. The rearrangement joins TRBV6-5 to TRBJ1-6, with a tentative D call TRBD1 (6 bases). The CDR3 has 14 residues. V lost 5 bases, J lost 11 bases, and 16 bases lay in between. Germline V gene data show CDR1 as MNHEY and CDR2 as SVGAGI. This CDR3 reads CASSPLGGGAPLHF. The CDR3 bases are TGTGCCAGCAGTCCTTTGGGAGGGGGAGCACCCCTCCACTTT.

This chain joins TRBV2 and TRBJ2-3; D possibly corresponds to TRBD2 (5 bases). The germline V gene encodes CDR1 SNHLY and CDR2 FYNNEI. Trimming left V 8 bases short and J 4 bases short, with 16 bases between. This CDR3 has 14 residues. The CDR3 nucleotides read TGTGCCAGCTCCGCTGGGGAGTTTTCAGATACGCAGTATTTT. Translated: CASSAGEFSDTQYF.

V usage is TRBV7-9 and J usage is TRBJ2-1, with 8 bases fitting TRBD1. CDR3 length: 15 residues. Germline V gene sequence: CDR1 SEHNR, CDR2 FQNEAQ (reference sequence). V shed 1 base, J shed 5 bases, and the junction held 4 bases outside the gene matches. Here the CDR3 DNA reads TGTGCCAGCAGCTTAGGGCAGGGGGCGGACAATGAGCAGTTCTTC. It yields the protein CASSLGQGADNEQFF.

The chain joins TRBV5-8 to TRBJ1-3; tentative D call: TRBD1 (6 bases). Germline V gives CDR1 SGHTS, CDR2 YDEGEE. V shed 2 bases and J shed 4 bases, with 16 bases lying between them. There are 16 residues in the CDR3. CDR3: CASSLRTGGTGNTIYF. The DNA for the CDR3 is TGTGCCAGCAGCTTACGGACCGGGGGGACAGGAAACACCATATATTTT.

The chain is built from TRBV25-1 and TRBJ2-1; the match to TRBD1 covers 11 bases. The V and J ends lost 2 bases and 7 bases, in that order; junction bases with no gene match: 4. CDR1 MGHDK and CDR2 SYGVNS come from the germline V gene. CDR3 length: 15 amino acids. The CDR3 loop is CASSEPGTGGNEQFF. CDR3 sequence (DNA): TGTGCCAGCAGTGAACCCGGGACAGGGGGAAATGAGCAGTTCTTC.

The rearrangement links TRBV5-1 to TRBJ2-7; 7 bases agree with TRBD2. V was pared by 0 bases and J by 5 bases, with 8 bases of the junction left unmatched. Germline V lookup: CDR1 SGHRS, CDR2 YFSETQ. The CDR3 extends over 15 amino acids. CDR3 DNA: TGCGCCAGCAGCTTGGAGGTGGGAGGGCCTGACGAGCAGTACTTC. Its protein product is CASSLEVGGPDEQYF.

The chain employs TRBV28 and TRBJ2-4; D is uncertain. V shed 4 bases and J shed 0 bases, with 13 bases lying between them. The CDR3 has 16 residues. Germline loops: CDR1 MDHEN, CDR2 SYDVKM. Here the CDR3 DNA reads TGTGCCAGCAGTTCCTACGGTTCTTTAGCCAAAAACATTCAGTACTTC. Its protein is CASSSYGSLAKNIQYF.

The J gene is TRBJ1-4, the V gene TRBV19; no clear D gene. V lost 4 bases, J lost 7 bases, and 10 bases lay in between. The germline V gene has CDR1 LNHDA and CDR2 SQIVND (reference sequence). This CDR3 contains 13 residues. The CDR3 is CASSTPASEKLFF. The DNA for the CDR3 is TGTGCCAGTAGTACGCCTGCTAGTGAAAAACTGTTTTTT.